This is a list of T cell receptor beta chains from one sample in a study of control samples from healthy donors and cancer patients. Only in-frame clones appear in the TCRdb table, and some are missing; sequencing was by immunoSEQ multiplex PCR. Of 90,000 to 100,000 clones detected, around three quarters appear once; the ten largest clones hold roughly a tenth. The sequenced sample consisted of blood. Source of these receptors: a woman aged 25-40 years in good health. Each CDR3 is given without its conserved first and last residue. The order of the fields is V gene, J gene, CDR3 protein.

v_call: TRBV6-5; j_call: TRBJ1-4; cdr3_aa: ASRQTGFGSEKLF
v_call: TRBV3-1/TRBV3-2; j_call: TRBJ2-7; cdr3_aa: ASSHRDNSYEQY
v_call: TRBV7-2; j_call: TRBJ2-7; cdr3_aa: ASSEPPREQY
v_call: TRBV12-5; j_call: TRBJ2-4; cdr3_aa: ASGLVPLAGETKNIQY
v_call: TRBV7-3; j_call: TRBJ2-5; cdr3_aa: ASSPTPRGVQETQY
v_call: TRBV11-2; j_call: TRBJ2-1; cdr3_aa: ASSLQALSEEQF
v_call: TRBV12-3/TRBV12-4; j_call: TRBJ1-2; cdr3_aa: ASSYRTVYGYT
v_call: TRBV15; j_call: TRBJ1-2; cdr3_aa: ATSRLGGSIGYT
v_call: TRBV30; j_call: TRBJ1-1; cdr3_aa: AWSQTGPWAAF
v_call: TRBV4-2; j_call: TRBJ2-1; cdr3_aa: ASSPGTGDYNEQF
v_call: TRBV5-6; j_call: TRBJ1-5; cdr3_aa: ASSFYLTEHGQPQH
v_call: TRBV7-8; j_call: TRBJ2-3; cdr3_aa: ASSPRWDTQY
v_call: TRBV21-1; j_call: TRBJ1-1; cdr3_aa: ASSKEGQMNTEAF
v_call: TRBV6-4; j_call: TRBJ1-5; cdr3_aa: ASSDGADSQPQH
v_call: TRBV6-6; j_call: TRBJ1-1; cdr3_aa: ASSSRQGTEAF
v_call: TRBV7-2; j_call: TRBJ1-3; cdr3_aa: ASSTRDPGNTIY
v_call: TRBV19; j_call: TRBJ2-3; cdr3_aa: ASSQETSTDTQY
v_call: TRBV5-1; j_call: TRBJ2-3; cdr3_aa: ASTYVRGETDTQY
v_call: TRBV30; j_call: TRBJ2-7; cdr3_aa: AYTTGGSYEQY
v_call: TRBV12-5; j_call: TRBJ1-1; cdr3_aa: ASGLAGANTEAF